This T cell receptor (beta chain) originates from a study of preoperative IRX-2 immunotherapy in early breast cancer. This CDR3 spans 13 amino acids. Germline-derived CDR1 and CDR2 are SSHAT and FNYEAQ (reference sequence). On this clone: At one of its ends the junction is not consistent with the germline gene, which may arise from a read error.

Documented treatment: preoperative locoregional IRX-2 cytokine immunotherapy. Samples came from a phase Ib trial of preoperative locoregional IRX-2 cytokine immunotherapy. Some clones are missing from TCRdb's copy, which holds only in-frame ones; the method was immunoSEQ multiplex PCR. In the table there are tens of thousands of clones, 90% to 95% of which are singletons. The rearrangement joins TRBV7-7 to TRBJ1-1; no definite D call. The sample was collected from a patient treated with IRX-2 immunotherapy. The clonotype comes from a human donor with breast cancer. The CDR3 DNA follows: TGTGCTAGCAGCTTAGATCCAGGCACTGAAGCTTTCTTT. It is translated as CASSLDPGTEAFF.